Each of the 21 T cell receptor beta chains below was sequenced from the same sample in a study of blood T cell repertoires in COVID-19. Clones were sequenced by immunoSEQ multiplex PCR, and TCRdb holds only the in-frame ones, with some missing. The sample has around 220,000 clones, about 90% seen once. The sample comprised peripheral blood. Receptor source: a man aged 40-55 years with active or convalescent COVID-19.

V gene TRBV11-3 combines with J gene TRBJ2-2, with a tentative D call TRBD2 (5 bases). The germline CDR1 and CDR2 sequences are SGHNT and YENEEA. The V gene lost 5 bases and the J gene lost 0 bases, with 10 bases spanning the gap. This CDR3 is built from 15 residues. The CDR3 region has the DNA TGTGCCAGCAGCGCCGGGGTACCGAACACCGGGGAGCTGTTTTTT. Amino acids: CASSAGVPNTGELFF.

CDR3 sequence reads: CASSEKAGLDGYTF. The CDR3 DNA sequence: TGTGCCAGCAGTGAAAAAGCAGGGCTGGATGGCTACACCTTC. The chain combines TRBV25-1 with TRBJ1-2; D is perhaps TRBD1 (5 bases). This CDR3 region has 14 residues. Trimming removed 2 bases from V and 6 bases from J, with 13 bases in between. CDR1 is MGHDK, CDR2 SYGVNS, per germline.

This chain uses TRBV29-1 with TRBJ1-5; TRBD1 agrees at 9 bases. V dropped 7 bases and J dropped 1; count of bases not matched to a gene: 2. There are 13 residues in the CDR3. Germline-derived CDR1 and CDR2 are SQVTM and ANQGSEA. Written as DNA, the CDR3 is TGCAGCGCGGGACAGGGAAGCAATCAGCCCCAGCATTTT. Protein: CSAGQGSNQPQHF.

This chain connects TRBV7-2 to TRBJ1-5; D is undetermined. Germline V gives CDR1 SGHTA, CDR2 FQGNSA. V was trimmed by 1 base and J by 6 bases, leaving 13 bases between them. The CDR3 totals 15 residues. CDR3: CASSLGPLGSQPQHF. The CDR3 DNA sequence: TGTGCCAGCAGCTTAGGCCCGTTGGGGAGTCAGCCCCAGCATTTT.

The CDR3 coding sequence is TGTGCCAGCAGTTTGCCCAGCGGGGCTTACGAGCAGTACTTC. It translates to CASSLPSGAYEQYF. The chain uses TRBV27 and TRBJ2-7; 7 bases are a match to TRBD2. The CDR3 spans 14 residues. The J segment lost 4 bases and the V segment lost 3 bases, leaving 6 bases of the junction unmatched. Germline V lookup: CDR1 MNHEY, CDR2 SMNVEV (reference sequence).

The chain joins TRBV6-5 to TRBJ1-2; no definite D call. This CDR3 has 15 amino acids. V was trimmed by 2 bases and J by 5 bases, leaving 15 bases between them. The V gene's germline CDR1 is MNHEY and CDR2 SVGAGI. The CDR3 protein is CASSYREGFPYGYTF. DNA for the CDR3: TGTGCCAGCAGTTACCGAGAGGGTTTTCCTTATGGCTACACCTTC.

The gene calls are TRBV6-5 and TRBJ1-1; 9 nucleotides match TRBD1. The length of the CDR3 is 14 residues. V dropped 5 bases and J dropped 5; count of bases not matched to a gene: 6. Germline V gene lookup returns CDR1 MNHEY and CDR2 SVGAGI. The CDR3 nucleotides read TGTGCCAGCAGTCTGGACAGGGGTGGGACTGAAGCTTTCTTT. Its translation: CASSLDRGGTEAFF.

V is TRBV11-3 and J is TRBJ2-1, with 8 nucleotides matching TRBD1. Trimming at V came to 1 base and at J to 7 bases, leaving 9 bases not matched to a gene. The germline CDR1 and CDR2 sequences are SGHNT and YENEEA. The CDR3 contains 16 residues. In nucleotides, the CDR3 is TGTGCCAGCAGCTTAGCTGGGACAGGTATGAGGAATGAGCAGTTCTTC. This gives the protein CASSLAGTGMRNEQFF.

The CDR3 spells CASSQADTIYF. CDR3 DNA: TGTGCCAGCAGCCAAGCGGACACCATATATTTT. The genes are TRBV3-1 (or the pseudogene TRBV3-2) and TRBJ1-3; the D is unclear. Germline-derived CDR1 and CDR2 are LGHDT and YNNKEL (reference sequence). The CDR3 is 11 amino acids. The V end lost 1 base, the J end lost 8 bases, and 3 bases lay between the germline ends.

This chain uses TRBV5-1 with TRBJ1-3; possible D gene TRBD1, 5 bases. Trimming pared 3 bases from V and 4 bases from J, leaving 14 bases between. This CDR3 region has 15 residues. Per germline, CDR1 SGHRS and CDR2 YFSETQ. Here the CDR3 reads CASSSERGLGNTIYF. In nucleotides, the CDR3 is TGCGCCAGCAGCTCTGAAAGGGGACTCGGAAACACCATATATTTT.

The V call is TRBV5-4, the J call TRBJ2-7; D perhaps matches TRBD1 (5 bases). Looked up from germline, CDR1 is SGHNT and CDR2 is YYREEE (reference sequence). The V end was cut by 2 bases, the J end by 2 bases, with 20 bases between. This CDR3 has 17 residues. The CDR3 DNA reads TGTGCCAGCAGCTTTCCTGCCGGACACCAAGCACCCTACGAGCAGTACTTC. This gives the protein CASSFPAGHQAPYEQYF.

CDR3 protein: CAISDQESSYGYTF. The CDR3 coding sequence is TGTGCCATCAGTGATCAGGAAAGTAGCTATGGCTACACCTTC. The chain carries TRBV10-3 and TRBJ1-2; D not resolved. CDR3 length equals 14 residues. V lost 3 bases, J lost 4 bases, and 12 bases lay in between. CDR1 ENHRY and CDR2 SYGVKD come from the germline V gene.

The chain employs TRBV19 and TRBJ2-3; 7 nucleotides match TRBD1. V shed 3 bases, J shed 4 bases, and the junction held 7 bases outside the gene matches. Germline V gene sequence: CDR1 LNHDA, CDR2 SQIVND (reference sequence). This CDR3 has 15 residues. The CDR3 nucleotides are TGTGCCAGTAGTATTGGATGGCAGGGGGCAGATACGCAGTATTTT. Amino acids: CASSIGWQGADTQYF.

The chain combines TRBV28 with TRBJ2-7, with D possibly TRBD2 on 6 matching bases. Between the trimmed V and J ends, which lost 6 bases and 0 bases, there was a span of 9 bases. CDR1 is MDHEN and CDR2 is SYDVKM in the germline V gene. CDR3 length: 13 amino acids. The DNA of the CDR3 is TGTGCCAGCAGGGACGGGAGCTCCTACGAGCAGTACTTC. The encoded protein is CASRDGSSYEQYF.

This clone showed up just a few times. This chain joins TRBV18 and TRBJ1-2; 7 nucleotides match TRBD1. Per the germline V gene, CDR1 is KGHSH and CDR2 is LQKENI. J lost 8 bases, V lost 3 bases, and 12 bases had no gene match. This CDR3 is built from 15 residues. The CDR3 nucleotides read TGTGCCAGCTCACCCCCCGGGACAGCCGGCGGAGGCTACACCTTC. This sequence encodes CASSPPGTAGGGYTF.

The chain employs TRBV25-1 and TRBJ2-7, with 9 bases matching TRBD1. The germline V gene encodes CDR1 MGHDK and CDR2 SYGVNS. This CDR3 has 18 residues. J lost 0 bases, V lost 4 bases, and 13 bases had no gene match. The CDR3 DNA sequence: TGTGCCAGCAGTGCACCGGGACAGGGACTCCCCAGCTCCTACGAGCAGTACTTC. Its protein product is CASSAPGQGLPSSYEQYF.

In this sample, this clone turned up once. The chain links TRBV4-1 to TRBJ2-7; TRBD1 aligns across 7 bases. Germline V gene lookup returns CDR1 MGHRA and CDR2 YSYEKL. This CDR3 contains 13 residues. Trimming removed 6 bases from V and 6 bases from J; junction bases left unmatched: 8. The CDR3 protein is CASRGDSRVEQYF. The CDR3 DNA follows: TGCGCCAGCAGAGGGGACAGCCGGGTCGAGCAGTACTTC.

The gene calls are TRBV29-1 and TRBJ2-2; 7 bases line up with TRBD1. Per germline, CDR1 SQVTM and CDR2 ANQGSEA. The junction had 3 bases not matched to a gene; V was cut back by 2 bases and J by 3 bases. This CDR3 region has 14 residues. CDR3 nucleotide sequence: TGCAGCGTTGAAAGGGGGCGCGACACCGGGGAGCTGTTTTTT. Translation: CSVERGRDTGELFF.

The chain is built from TRBV5-1 and TRBJ2-1, with D possibly matching TRBD2 (6 bases). The germline V gene encodes CDR1 SGHRS and CDR2 YFSETQ. V shed 4 bases and J shed 7 bases, with 18 bases lying between them. This CDR3 has 15 amino acids. In DNA form, the CDR3 reads TGCGCCAGCAGCCCCGGGGACTTCGTTGGGAATGAGCAGTTCTTC. This translates into CASSPGDFVGNEQFF.

This chain connects TRBV19 to TRBJ1-5; 10 bases line up with TRBD1. This CDR3 comprises 14 residues. Per germline, CDR1 LNHDA and CDR2 SQIVND (reference sequence). V was pared by 6 bases and J by 6 bases, with 5 bases of the junction left unmatched. The CDR3 protein is CASSPGQGIQPQHF. The DNA for the CDR3 is TGTGCCAGTAGCCCGGGACAGGGGATTCAGCCCCAGCATTTT.

This clone has just a few counts. CDR3 DNA: TGTGCCAGCAGTGCTTCCCGGGACAGGGGGCCGTCCACTGAAGCTTTCTTT. It is translated as CASSASRDRGPSTEAFF. The chain couples TRBV2 to TRBJ1-1; 12 bases match TRBD1. Germline loops: CDR1 SNHLY, CDR2 FYNNEI. CDR3 length: 17 amino acids. V was pared by 4 bases and J by 4 bases, with 10 bases of the junction left unmatched.